This TCR beta chain emerged from a study of control samples from healthy donors and cancer patients (dated by TCRdb to 2019 to 2021). The library was built by means of the immunoSEQ multiplex PCR assay. TCRdb took over this immuneACCESS table, retaining in-frame rearrangements with V and J assigned. Such tables are incomplete; in checked studies, under half of the missing clones stem from an unresolved V gene, and the remainder is unexplained. This sample is represented by 70,000 to 100,000 clones; roughly 90% of them were singletons. The ten largest clones add up to 1.5% to 2% of the sample. A word on this clone: The antigen this receptor binds is unknown. Base qualities are not provided; no much larger clone lies one nucleotide away.

Reading from cysteine to phenylalanine, the CDR3 counts 12 amino acids. Just CDR3 DNA is preserved here, 36 bases in frame from base 1. V loses 0 bases, J loses 8 bases, and the germline ends lie 7 bases apart. CDR1 and CDR2 are drawn from the germline V gene: MRHNA, SNTAGT. The sample taken for sequencing was PBMCs. The origin of this receptor is a woman aged 60-75 years with head and neck cancer. The rearrangement joined TRBV6-4 to TRBJ1-1; the best D guess is TRBD1, with 6 bases matching. The bases are TGTGCCAGCAGTGACTCGAGGGGGGAAGCTTTCTTT. The resulting protein is CASSDSRGEAFF.